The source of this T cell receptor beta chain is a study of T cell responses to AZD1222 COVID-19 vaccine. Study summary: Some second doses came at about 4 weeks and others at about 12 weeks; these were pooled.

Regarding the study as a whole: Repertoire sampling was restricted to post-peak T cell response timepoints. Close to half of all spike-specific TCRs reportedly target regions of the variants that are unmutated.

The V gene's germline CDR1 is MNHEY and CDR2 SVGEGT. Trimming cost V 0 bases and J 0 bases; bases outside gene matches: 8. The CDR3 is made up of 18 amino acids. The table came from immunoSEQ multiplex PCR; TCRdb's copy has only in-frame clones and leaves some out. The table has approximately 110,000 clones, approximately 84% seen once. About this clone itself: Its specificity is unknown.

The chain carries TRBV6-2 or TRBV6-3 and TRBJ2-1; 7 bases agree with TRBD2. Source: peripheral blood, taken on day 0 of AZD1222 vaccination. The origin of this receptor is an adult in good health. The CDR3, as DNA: TGTGCCAGCAGTTACTCGAAGCTAGCGGCGAGCTCCTACAATGAGCAGTTCTTC. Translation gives CASSYSKLAASSYNEQFF.